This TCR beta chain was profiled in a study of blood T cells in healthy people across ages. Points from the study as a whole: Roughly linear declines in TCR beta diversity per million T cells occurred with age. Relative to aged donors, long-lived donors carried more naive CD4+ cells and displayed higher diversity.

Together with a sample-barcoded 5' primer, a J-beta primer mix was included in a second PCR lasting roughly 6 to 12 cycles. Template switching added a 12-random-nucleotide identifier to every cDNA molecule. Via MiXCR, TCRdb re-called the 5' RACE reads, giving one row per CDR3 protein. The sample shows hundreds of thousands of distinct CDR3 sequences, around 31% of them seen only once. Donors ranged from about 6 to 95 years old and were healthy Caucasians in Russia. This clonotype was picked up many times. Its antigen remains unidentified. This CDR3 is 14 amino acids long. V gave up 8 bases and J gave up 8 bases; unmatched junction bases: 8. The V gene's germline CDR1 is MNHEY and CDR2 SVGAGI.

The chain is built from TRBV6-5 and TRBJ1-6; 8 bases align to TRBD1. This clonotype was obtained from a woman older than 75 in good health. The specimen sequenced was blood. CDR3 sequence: CASLPPGGHSPLHF. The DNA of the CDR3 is TGTGCCAGCCTCCCGCCAGGGGGCCATTCACCCCTCCACTTT.